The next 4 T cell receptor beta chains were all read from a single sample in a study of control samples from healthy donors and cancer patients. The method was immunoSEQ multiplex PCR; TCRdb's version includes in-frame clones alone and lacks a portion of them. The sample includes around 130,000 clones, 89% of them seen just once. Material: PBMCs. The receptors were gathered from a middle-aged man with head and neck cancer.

The CDR3 bases are TGTGCCAGCTCGGGTTTTTTGGGAACTGAAGCTTTCTTT. It specifies CASSGFLGTEAFF. V usage is TRBV11-2 and J usage is TRBJ1-1; D call uncertain. This CDR3 spans 13 amino acids. In germline, CDR1 is SGHAT, CDR2 FQNNGV. V lost 8 bases, J lost 5 bases, and 15 bases lay in between.

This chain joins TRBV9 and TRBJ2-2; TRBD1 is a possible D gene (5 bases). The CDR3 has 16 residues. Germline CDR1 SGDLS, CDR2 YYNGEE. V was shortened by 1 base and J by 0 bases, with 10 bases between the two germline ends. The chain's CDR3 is CASSVSGQSNTGELFF. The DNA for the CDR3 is TGTGCCAGCAGCGTATCAGGGCAGTCGAACACCGGGGAGCTGTTTTTT.

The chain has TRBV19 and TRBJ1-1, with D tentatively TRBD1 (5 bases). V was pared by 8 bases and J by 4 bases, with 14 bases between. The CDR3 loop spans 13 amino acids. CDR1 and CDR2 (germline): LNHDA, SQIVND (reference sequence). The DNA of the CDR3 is TGTGCCAGTTCTCCTGGGGGACCCACTGAAGCTTTCTTT. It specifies CASSPGGPTEAFF.

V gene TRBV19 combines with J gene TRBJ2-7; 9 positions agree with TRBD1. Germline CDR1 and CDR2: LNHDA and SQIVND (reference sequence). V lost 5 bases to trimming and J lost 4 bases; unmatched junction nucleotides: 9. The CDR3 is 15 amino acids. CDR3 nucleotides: TGTGCCAGTAGTCCCGGACAGGGGACTTCATACGAGCAGTACTTC. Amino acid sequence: CASSPGQGTSYEQYF.